This T cell receptor beta chain is drawn from a study of PD-L1 blockade in urothelial cancer listed by TCRdb under 2017. Background on the whole study: Every patient began therapy in the mid-2010s and was given atezolizumab 1,200 mg intravenously every 3 weeks. About 85% of the roughly 30 patients were males with bladder-origin urothelial cancer, and about 60% of the roughly 29 reported a prior smoking history. Patients had an ECOG performance status of 0 or 1 and had received between 0 and 3 prior chemotherapy regimens. Blood samples were analyzed at two time points: 3 weeks after treatment start (second dose) and 6 weeks after treatment start. Blood samples gave a median of roughly 150,000 T cells and approximately 85,000 unique TCRs, with a median clonality of approximately 0.08. The study was an exploratory multi-omic analysis of somatic, immune and clinical correlates of response to PD-L1 blockade with atezolizumab in urothelial cancer. Pretreatment tumor samples, along with matched peripheral blood collected serially before and after atezolizumab treatment, underwent TCR sequencing. Progression-free survival longer than 6 months counted as durable clinical benefit, and TCR features were additionally tested against both progression-free and overall survival. In the same patients, pretreatment tumors underwent whole exome sequencing and RNA sequencing in addition to TCR sequencing. Under ten patients achieved durable clinical benefit and about 22 did not. Some 30 patients had pretreatment blood TCR-seq, some 25 had at least one posttreatment blood collection, and some 25 had tumor TCR-seq.

The cohort included roughly 30 patients with locally advanced or metastatic urothelial carcinoma who were treated at Memorial Sloan Kettering on a trial protocol. Peripheral blood mononuclear cells were collected pretreatment and during treatment, at between 1 and 8 total time points per patient. The Qiagen DNeasy Blood extraction kit was used to purify genomic DNA from total PBMCs and from tumor samples. PBMCs were collected pretreatment and during treatment, and were isolated and stored as previously described. Worth noting for this clone: The antigen it recognizes is unknown. Germline and junction disagree at one end, which may indicate a read error.

Overall study outcomes, separate from this receptor: Because of the small sample size (n ≈ 29) and the many exploratory analyses performed, the results are intended to be regarded as hypothesis-generating. Among patients with durable benefit, tumor-associated TCR clones showed greater expansion in peripheral blood 3 weeks after treatment started (n of about 20, p = 0.022). A pretreatment peripheral blood TCR clonality below the median was linked to improved progression-free and overall survival.

Synthetic TCR analog templates were spiked into each PCR so that absolute template abundance could be estimated from read counts. Using the immunoSEQ assay, TCRbeta CDR3 regions were amplified from genomic DNA with bias-controlled V and J gene primers. Rearranged TCRbeta segments were sequenced at approximately 20X coverage. Turning to the authors' computational methods: Sequencing errors were corrected by clustering and CDR3s were annotated against IMGT to assign V, D and J genes. Out-of-frame and stop-codon sequences were excluded, and only productive TCRbeta rearrangements were used in downstream analyses. Clonality was calculated as one minus the Shannon entropy normalized by the log of the number of unique productive sequences. Fisher's exact test with Benjamini-Hochberg correction, using a cutoff of adjusted p below 0.01, was how clones that differed between time points or between blood and tumor were identified. As stored in TCRdb, this immuneACCESS dataset retains in-frame rearrangements with V and J assigned. A fraction of the clones does not appear; measured against another copy, unresolved V genes explain less than half of the discrepancy, and the remainder lacks a known reason. V, J and clone size are taken as reported in that table, and D and trimming were inferred from the DNA itself. Across this sample there are under 30,000 clones, with over 75% seen only once. The ten largest clones represent approximately 3.1% of the sample.

From its cysteine to its phenylalanine, the CDR3 spans 15 amino acids. Here the CDR3 DNA is all that survives: 45 bases in frame from base 1. Per the germline V gene (reference sequence), MNHEY is the CDR1 and SMNVEV is the CDR2. This clonotype was obtained from a man aged 50 to 59 with urothelial cancer. The sample was PBMCs, taken around atezolizumab (anti-PD-L1) treatment. The chain employs TRBV27 and TRBJ1-1; TRBD1 is a possible D gene, resting on 5 matching bases. The CDR3 in this case is CASSLRAGPGPGVVF. Here is the DNA: TGTGCCAGCAGTTTAAGGGCAGGGCCAGGGCCTGGAGTCGTCTTT.